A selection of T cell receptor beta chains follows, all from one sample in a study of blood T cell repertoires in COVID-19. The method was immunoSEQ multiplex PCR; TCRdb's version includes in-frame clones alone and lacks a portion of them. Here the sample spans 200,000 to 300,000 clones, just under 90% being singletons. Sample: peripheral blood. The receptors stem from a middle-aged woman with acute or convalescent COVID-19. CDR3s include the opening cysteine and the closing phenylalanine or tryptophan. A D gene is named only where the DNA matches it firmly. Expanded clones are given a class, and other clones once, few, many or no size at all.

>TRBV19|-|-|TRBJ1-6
TGTGCCAGTAGTTACAGTAGCTCCTATAATTCACCCCTCCACTTT
CASSYSSSYNSPLHF
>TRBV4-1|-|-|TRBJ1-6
TGCGCCAGCAGCCAAGGTTACAGGGTTTTCCACCGCGATTCACCCCTCCACTTT
CASSQGYRVFHRDSPLHF
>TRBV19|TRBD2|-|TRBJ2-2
TGTGCCAGTACCCCGACGGGAATAGCGGGGGTCGCGAACACCGGGGAGCTGTTTTTT
CASTPTGIAGVANTGELFF
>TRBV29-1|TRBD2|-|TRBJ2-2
TGCAGCGTTGATTCGGGGGGCACCGGGGAGCTGTTTTTT
CSVDSGGTGELFF
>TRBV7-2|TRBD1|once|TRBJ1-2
TGTGCCAGCAGCTCTCGGAACAGGGGCTCTGGCTACACCTTC
CASSSRNRGSGYTF
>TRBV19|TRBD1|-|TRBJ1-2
TGTGCCAGTAGTATTCTCCCCCGGGACAGGGGAACTTATGGCTACACCTTC
CASSILPRDRGTYGYTF
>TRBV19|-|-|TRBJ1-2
TGTGCCAGTAGTACCACCCCCCCGGGGGGGCTTAATGGCTACACCTTC
CASSTTPPGGLNGYTF
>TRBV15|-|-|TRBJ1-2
TGTGCCACCAGCAGCTGGGGAGGGGATCGAAGCTACACCTTC
CATSSWGGDRSYTF
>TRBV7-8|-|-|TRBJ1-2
TGTGCCAGCAGCCCCGGACAGCGACTCTATGGCTACACCTTC
CASSPGQRLYGYTF
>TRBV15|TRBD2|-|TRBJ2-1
TGTGCCACCAGCAGGGGGACTAGCGGGGGGAACAATGAGCAGTTCTTC
CATSRGTSGGNNEQFF
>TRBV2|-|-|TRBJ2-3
TGTGCCAGCAGCACTGGGCAGGGCGCCGAGTTCAGCACAGATACGCAGTATTTT
CASSTGQGAEFSTDTQYF
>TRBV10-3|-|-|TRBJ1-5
TGTGCCATCAGTGAGGGAGTACAGGGCGGCAATCAGCCCCAGCATTTT
CAISEGVQGGNQPQHF
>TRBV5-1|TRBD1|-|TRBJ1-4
TGCGCCAGCAGCCCGGGACAGGGGATCGGGCAGGAAAAACTGTTTTTT
CASSPGQGIGQEKLFF
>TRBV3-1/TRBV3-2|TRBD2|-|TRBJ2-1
TGTGCCAGCAGCCAAGATGGGCGCGGGGGGTCCTACAATGAGCAGTTCTTC
CASSQDGRGGSYNEQFF
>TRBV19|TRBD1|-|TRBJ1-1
TGTGCCAGTAGTATAGTTGGGACAGGTGAAGCTTTCTTT
CASSIVGTGEAFF
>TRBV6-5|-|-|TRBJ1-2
TGTGCCAGCAGACCTGCGGCGGGGAACTATGGCTACACCTTC
CASRPAAGNYGYTF
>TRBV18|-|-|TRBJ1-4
TGTGCCAGCTCACCAAGGAGCCGGATTAATGAAAAACTGTTTTTT
CASSPRSRINEKLFF
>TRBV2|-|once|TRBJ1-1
TGTGCCAGCAGTGACGAGAGAGAGGAGGGAGCTTTCTTT
CASSDEREEGAFF
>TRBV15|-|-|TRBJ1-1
TGTGCCACCAGCAGATCGGGGGGGAGCTTGAGGGCTTTCTTT
CATSRSGGSLRAFF
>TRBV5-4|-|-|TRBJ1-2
TGTGCCAGCAGCCCACGGAGGACGGGCGGATATACCCATGGCTACACCTTC
CASSPRRTGGYTHGYTF
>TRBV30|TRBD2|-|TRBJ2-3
TGTGCCTGGAGACTAGCGGACCGCACAGATACGCAGTATTTT
CAWRLADRTDTQYF
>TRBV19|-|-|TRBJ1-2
TGTGCCAGTTCCATCACTGGGGCCAACTATGGCTACACCTTC
CASSITGANYGYTF
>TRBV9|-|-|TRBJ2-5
TGTGCCAGCAGCGCGACTAGTTTGGAGACCCAGTACTTC
CASSATSLETQYF
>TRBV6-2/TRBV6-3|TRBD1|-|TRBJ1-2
TGTGCCAGCAACCCATTTACAGGGGGTCGGAATGGCTACACCTTC
CASNPFTGGRNGYTF
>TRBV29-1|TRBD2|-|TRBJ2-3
TGCAGCGTTGATGGACTAGCGGGGCTGGATACGCAGTATTTT
CSVDGLAGLDTQYF
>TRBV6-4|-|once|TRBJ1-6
TGTGCCAGCAGTGAATTTTCCGGGGGGTCGCCCCTCCACTTT
CASSEFSGGSPLHF
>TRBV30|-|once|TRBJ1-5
TGTGCCTGGAGTAAAGGGACTCATCAGCCCCAGCATTTT
CAWSKGTHQPQHF
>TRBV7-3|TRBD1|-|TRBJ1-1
TGTGCCAGCAGCTCCGGGACAGGGGGGAACACTGAAGCTTTCTTT
CASSSGTGGNTEAFF
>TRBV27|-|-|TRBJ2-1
TGTGCCAGCAGTTTCTCGACGGGTCAATTCTTGAATGAGCAGTTCTTC
CASSFSTGQFLNEQFF
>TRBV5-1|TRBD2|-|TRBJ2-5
TGCGCCAGCAGCTTTGGCCGACTCGGGACTAGCGAGAGTTTCGGAGAGACCCAGTACTTC
CASSFGRLGTSESFGETQYF
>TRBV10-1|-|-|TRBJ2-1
TGCGCCAGCAGTGAAGGGAGCCTCTGGAATGAGCAGTTCTTC
CASSEGSLWNEQFF
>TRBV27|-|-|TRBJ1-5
TGTGCCAGCAGTTTTCAGGGTAGCAATCAGCCCCAGCATTTT
CASSFQGSNQPQHF
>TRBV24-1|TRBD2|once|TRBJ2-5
TGTGCCACCAGTGCCCTGAGCGGGGCAAACCGAGAGACCCAGTACTTC
CATSALSGANRETQYF
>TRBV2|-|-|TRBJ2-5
TGTGCCAGCAGTGGTGGTTCCGGGGAGACCCAGTACTTC
CASSGGSGETQYF
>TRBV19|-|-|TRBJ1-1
TGTGCCAGTGCCCTCGGACAGAGCTCTGAAGCTTTCTTT
CASALGQSSEAFF
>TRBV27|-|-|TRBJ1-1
TGTGCCAGCAGTTTATACGGGCAGGGCTATTTGAACACTGAAGCTTTCTTT
CASSLYGQGYLNTEAFF
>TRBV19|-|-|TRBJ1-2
TGTGCCAGTAGTATAGATCCGGAGGGAGGGTATGGCTACACCTTC
CASSIDPEGGYGYTF
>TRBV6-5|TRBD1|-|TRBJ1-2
TGTGCCAGCAGTTTAACCGGGACAGGGGGCTATGGCTACACCTTC
CASSLTGTGGYGYTF
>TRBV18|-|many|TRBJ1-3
TGTGCCAGCTCACCATATGTTACAGACTCTGGAAACACCATATATTTT
CASSPYVTDSGNTIYF
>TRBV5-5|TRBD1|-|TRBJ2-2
TGTGCCAGCAGCTTCGGACAGGGGATCCCCGGGGAGCTGTTTTTT
CASSFGQGIPGELFF
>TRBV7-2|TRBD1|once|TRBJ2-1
TGTGCCAGCAGCTCCGGGACAGACTCCTACAATGAGCAGTTCTTC
CASSSGTDSYNEQFF
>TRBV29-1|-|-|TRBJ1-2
TGCAGCGTTGAACGGTCCTTCGGTGGCTACACCTTC
CSVERSFGGYTF
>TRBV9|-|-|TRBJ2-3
TGTGCCAGCAGCCCACAGGTCACAGATACGCAGTATTTT
CASSPQVTDTQYF
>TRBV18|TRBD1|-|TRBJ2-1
TGTGCCAGCTCACCCGACAGGGTAAGCAATGAGCAGTTCTTC
CASSPDRVSNEQFF